One T cell receptor beta chain is described in this entry. Its antigen is not yet known. The sample holds no much larger clone one base away, and base qualities are not on file. The data stem from a study of T cell responses to AZD1222 COVID-19 vaccine (dated by TCRdb to the early 2020s). At the level of the whole study: AZD1222 recipients whose second dose came at about 4 weeks and those whose second dose came at about 12 weeks were combined into one group, since spike-specific TCR depth and breadth did not differ between the two schedules. TCR sequencing covered 233 trial participants: approximately 200 given two doses of AZD1222 and 26 given two doses of MenACWY control vaccine. Trial participants were enrolled by age into 18-55, 56-69 and 70-plus year subgroups, with around 140, 26 and 57 TCR-sequenced participants respectively.

Broader findings and caveats from the paper: Because no day 14 peak-response samples were available, the repertoires could be characterized only after the peak T cell response. Reportedly, close to half of the unique spike-specific TCRs recognized epitopes lying outside the regions that are mutated in the B.1.351 and B.1.1.7 variants. In the small 56-69-year group, the increase in depth fell short of significance, most likely because of low power. After two AZD1222 doses, both the breadth and the depth of spike-specific TCRs were significantly higher than at day 0 and than in MenACWY recipients. CD4 TCRs associated with the vaccine covered the entire spike protein, and the dominant responses were in regions 160-218 and 743-854. Conclusions about previously exposed vaccinees were limited because only six AZD1222 recipients were SARS-CoV-2 seropositive at baseline. Participants were mostly white British and included more females than males, and it was suggested by the authors that clonal diversity may have been underestimated.

The CDR3 regions of human TCRbeta chains were analyzed by immunosequencing. As for the authors' bioinformatics: TCRs in the repertoires were compared against a reference library of SARS-CoV-2-specific TCRs that had been generated with the MIRA antigen-specificity platform. Breadth was defined as the fraction of unique TCRs that were SARS-CoV-2-associated, and depth was defined as the fraction of total T cells that were SARS-CoV-2-associated. Using the MIRA data, each spike-specific TCR was mapped to the spike region that the TCR reacts to and placed in a CD4 or CD8 class. Log10-transformed breadth and depth values were compared by one-way ANOVA with Sidak's multiple comparisons tests. TCRdb mirrors the immuneACCESS table, restricted to in-frame sequences. Some clones are absent from its copies; in checked studies, under half trace to an unresolved V gene, and the reason for the others is unknown. The V and J calls and clone size were taken over from that table, and D and trimming were inferred from the DNA. Here the sample has fewer than 120,000 clones; around 85% occur a single time. Of the sample, 4% to 5% is held by the ten largest clones.

The CDR3 contains 14 residues, cysteine and phenylalanine counted. CDR3 DNA only is kept here, 42 bases in frame from base 1. CDR1 and CDR2 are drawn from the germline V gene: MDHEN, SYDVKM. Trimming accounts for 5 bases at V and 8 bases at J, while the number of junction bases matched to no gene is 8. Per the publication, the time point label means: baseline before first vaccination. Vaccinee samples were obtained from the UK trials COV001 and COV002, which included a single-blind randomized controlled phase 2/3 trial of AZD1222 (ChAdOx1 nCoV-19) in healthy adults. For TCRbeta chain sequencing, PBMC samples from trial participants were taken at day 0 and at day 28 after the second dose.

The V gene is TRBV28 and the J gene is TRBJ2-3, with 9 bases in between that match TRBD2. This specimen consisted of peripheral blood, obtained on day 0 of AZD1222 vaccination. This TCR was sampled from an adult in good health. The bases read TGTGCCAGCAGTCTCCCTAGCGGGATGGGTACGCAGTATTTT. Its translation is CASSLPSGMGTQYF. The full variable domain, with segments outside the CDR3 supplied by the reference TRBV28 and TRBJ2-3 proteins, appears as DVKVTQSSRYLVKRTGEKVFLECVQDMDHENMFWYRQDPGLGLRLIYFSYDVKMKEKGDIPEGYSVSREKKERFSLILESASTNQTSMYLCASSLPSGMGTQYFGPGTRLTVL.